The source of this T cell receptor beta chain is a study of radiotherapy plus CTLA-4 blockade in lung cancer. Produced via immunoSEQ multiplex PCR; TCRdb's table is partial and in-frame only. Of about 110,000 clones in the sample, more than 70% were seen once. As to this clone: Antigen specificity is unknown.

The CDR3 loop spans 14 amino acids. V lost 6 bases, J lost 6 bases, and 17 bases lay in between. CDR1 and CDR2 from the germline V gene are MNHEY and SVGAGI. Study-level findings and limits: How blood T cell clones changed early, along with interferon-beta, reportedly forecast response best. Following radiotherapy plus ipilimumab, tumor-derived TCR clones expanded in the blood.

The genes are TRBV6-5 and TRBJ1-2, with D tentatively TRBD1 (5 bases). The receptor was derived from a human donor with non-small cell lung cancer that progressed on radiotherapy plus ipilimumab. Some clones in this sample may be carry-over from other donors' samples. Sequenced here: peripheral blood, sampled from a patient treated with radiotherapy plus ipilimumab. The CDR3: CASRGPGTSHGYTF. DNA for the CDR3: TGTGCCAGCAGGGGACCAGGGACTTCCCATGGCTACACCTTC.